This T cell receptor (beta chain) was captured in a study of blood T cell repertoires in COVID-19. Study-wide background: The samples span acute and convalescent COVID-19 from the United States, Italy and Spain. In each case, the material was cDNA or gDNA derived from T cells, B-cell-depleted T cells, or PBMCs.

As handled by the study authors: Estimates of nucleated cell counts were drawn from the amplification of reference gene primers. Only in-frame clones appear in the TCRdb table, and some are missing; sequencing was by immunoSEQ multiplex PCR. From that table come the V and J calls and clone size; the DNA was used to work out D and trimming. The sample yields 350,000 to 450,000 clones, around 84% seen once. Germline CDR1 reads LNHDA; CDR2 reads SQIVND (reference sequence). Trimming stripped 6 bases from V and 4 bases from J, with 2 bases between. This CDR3 has 10 amino acids. The TCR was taken from a woman aged 18-35 years with acute or convalescent COVID-19. The rearrangement uses TRBV19 and TRBJ2-3; D remains ambiguous. The sequencing input was peripheral blood. The CDR3 sequence is CASSADTQYF. Here the CDR3 DNA reads TGTGCCAGTAGCGCAGATACGCAGTATTTT.